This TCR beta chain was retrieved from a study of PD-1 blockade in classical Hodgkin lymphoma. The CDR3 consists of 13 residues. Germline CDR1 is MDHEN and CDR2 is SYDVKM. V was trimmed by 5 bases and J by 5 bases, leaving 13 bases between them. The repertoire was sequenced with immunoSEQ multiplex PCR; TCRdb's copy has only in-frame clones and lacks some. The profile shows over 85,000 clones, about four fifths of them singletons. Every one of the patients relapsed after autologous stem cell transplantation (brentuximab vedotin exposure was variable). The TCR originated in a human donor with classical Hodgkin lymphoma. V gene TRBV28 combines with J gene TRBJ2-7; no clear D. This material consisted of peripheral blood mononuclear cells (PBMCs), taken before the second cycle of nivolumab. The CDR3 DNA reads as TGTGCCAGCAGTACCCAATTGAACCACGAGCAGTACTTC. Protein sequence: CASSTQLNHEQYF. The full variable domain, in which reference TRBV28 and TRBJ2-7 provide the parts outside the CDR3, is DVKVTQSSRYLVKRTGEKVFLECVQDMDHENMFWYRQDPGLGLRLIYFSYDVKMKEKGDIPEGYSVSREKKERFSLILESASTNQTSMYLCASSTQLNHEQYFGPGTRLTVT.